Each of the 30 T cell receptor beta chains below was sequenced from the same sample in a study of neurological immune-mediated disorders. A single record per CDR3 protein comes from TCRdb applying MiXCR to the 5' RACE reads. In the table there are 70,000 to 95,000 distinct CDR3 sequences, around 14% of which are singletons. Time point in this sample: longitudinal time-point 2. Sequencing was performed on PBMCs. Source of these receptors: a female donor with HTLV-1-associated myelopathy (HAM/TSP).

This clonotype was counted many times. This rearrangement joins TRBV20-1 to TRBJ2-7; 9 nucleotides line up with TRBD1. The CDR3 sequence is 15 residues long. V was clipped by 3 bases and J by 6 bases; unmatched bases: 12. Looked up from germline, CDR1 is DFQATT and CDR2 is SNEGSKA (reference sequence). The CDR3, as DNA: TGCAGTGCTAGTGCCGGGCGGGGACAGGGAAGCGAGCAGTACTTC. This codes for CSASAGRGQGSEQYF.

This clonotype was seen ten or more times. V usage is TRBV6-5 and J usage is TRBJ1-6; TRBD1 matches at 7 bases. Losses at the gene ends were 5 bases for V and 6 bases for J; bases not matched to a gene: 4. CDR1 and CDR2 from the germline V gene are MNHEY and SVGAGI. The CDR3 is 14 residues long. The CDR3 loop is CASSDRERNSPLHF. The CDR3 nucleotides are TGTGCCAGCAGTGACAGGGAACGTAATTCACCCCTCCACTTT.

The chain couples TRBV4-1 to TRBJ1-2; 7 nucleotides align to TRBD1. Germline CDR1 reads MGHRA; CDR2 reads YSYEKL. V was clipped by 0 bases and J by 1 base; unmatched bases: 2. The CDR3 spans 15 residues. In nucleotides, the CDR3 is TGCGCCAGCAGCCAAGAAAGGGGGCATAACTATGGCTACACCTTC. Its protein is CASSQERGHNYGYTF.

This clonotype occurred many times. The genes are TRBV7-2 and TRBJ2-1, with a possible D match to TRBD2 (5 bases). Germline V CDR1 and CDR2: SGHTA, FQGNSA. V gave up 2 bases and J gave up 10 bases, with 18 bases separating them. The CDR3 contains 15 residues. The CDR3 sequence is CASSLPPNGTREQFF. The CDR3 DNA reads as TGTGCCAGCAGCTTACCTCCCAACGGAACTAGAGAGCAGTTCTTC.

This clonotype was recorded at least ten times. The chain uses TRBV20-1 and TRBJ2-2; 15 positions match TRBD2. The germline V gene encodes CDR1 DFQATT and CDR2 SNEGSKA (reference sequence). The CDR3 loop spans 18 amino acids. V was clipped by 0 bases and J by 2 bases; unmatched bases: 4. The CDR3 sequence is CSARDGTSGGPNTGELFF. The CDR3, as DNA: TGCAGTGCTAGAGATGGGACTAGCGGGGGGCCTAACACCGGGGAGCTGTTTTTT.

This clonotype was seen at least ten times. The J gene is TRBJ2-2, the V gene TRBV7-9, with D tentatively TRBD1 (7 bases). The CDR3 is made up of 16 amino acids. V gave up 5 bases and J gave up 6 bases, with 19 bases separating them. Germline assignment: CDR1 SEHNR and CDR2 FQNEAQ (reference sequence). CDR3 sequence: CASSPTGAGRSGELFF. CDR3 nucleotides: TGTGCCAGCAGCCCCACAGGGGCGGGGCGGTCCGGGGAGCTGTTTTTT.

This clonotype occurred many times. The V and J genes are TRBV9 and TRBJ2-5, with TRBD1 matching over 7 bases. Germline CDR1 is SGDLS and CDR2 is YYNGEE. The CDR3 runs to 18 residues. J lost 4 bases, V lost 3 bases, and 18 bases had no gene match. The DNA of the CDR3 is TGTGCCAGCAGCGAGCGCCCAATAATAGGACAGGAGATAGAGACCCAGTACTTC. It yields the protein CASSERPIIGQEIETQYF.

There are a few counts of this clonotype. The CDR3 region has the DNA TGTGCCAGCTCGGGGGGAAAGACCCAGTACTTC. Protein sequence: CASSGGKTQYF. This sequence joins TRBV6-1 and TRBJ2-5; 7 bases fit TRBD2. Germline-derived CDR1 and CDR2 are MNHNS and SASEGT. The CDR3 extends over 11 amino acids. V was pared by 8 bases and J by 6 bases, with 3 bases of the junction left unmatched.

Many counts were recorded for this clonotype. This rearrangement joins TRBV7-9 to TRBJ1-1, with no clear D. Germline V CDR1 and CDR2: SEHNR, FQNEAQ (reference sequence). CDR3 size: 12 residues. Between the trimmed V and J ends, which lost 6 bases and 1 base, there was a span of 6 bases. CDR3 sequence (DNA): TGTGCCAGCAGACGTACGAACACTGAAGCTTTCTTT. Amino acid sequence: CASRRTNTEAFF. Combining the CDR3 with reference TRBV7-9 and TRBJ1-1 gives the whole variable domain DTGVSQNPRHKITKRGQNVTFRCDPISEHNRLYWYRQTLGQGPEFLTYFQNEAQLEKSRLLSDRFSAERPKGSFSTLEIQRTEQGDSAMYLCASRRTNTEAFFGQGTRLTVV.

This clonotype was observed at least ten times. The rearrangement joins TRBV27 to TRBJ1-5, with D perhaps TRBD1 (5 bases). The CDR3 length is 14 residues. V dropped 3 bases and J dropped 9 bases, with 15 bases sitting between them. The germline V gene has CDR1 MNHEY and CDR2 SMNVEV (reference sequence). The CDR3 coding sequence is TGTGCCAGCAGTTTCGGGGGGAAAGGGCGGCCCCAGCATTTT. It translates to CASSFGGKGRPQHF.

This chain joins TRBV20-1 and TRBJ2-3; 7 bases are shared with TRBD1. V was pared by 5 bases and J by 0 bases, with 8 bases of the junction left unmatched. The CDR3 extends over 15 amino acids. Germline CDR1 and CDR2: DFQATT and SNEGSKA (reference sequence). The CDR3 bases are TGCAGTGCTGAAGACAGGGAATCTAGCACAGATACGCAGTATTTT. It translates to CSAEDRESSTDTQYF.

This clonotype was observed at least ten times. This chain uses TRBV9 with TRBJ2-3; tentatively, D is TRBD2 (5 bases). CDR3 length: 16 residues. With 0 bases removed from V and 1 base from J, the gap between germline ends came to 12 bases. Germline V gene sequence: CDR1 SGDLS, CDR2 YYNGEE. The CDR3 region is CASSVAAGGGTDTQYF. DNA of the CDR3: TGTGCCAGCAGCGTAGCGGCAGGAGGAGGCACAGATACGCAGTATTTT.

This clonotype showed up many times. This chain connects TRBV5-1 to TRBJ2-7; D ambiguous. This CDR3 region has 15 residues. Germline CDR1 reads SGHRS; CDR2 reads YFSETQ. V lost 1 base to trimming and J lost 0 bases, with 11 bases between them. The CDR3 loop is CASSLQDPISYEQYF. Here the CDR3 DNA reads TGCGCCAGCAGCTTGCAAGACCCTATCTCCTACGAGCAGTACTTC.

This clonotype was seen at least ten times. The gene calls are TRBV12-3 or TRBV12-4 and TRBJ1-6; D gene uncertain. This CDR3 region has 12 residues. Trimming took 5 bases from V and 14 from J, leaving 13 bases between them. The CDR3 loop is CASSLTRGALHF. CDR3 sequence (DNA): TGTGCCAGCAGTCTTACACGGGGAGCCCTCCACTTT.

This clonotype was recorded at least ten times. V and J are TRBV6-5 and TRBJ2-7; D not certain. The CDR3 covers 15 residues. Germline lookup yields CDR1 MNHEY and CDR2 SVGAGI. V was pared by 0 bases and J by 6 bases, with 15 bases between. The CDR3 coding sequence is TGTGCCAGCAGTTACTCGACCGGTAAGAGCACCGAGCAGTACTTC. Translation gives CASSYSTGKSTEQYF.

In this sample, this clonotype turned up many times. CDR3: CASSQGPDRHGTDTQYF. CDR3 DNA: TGTGCCAGCAGCCAAGGGCCGGACAGGCACGGCACAGATACGCAGTATTTT. This chain links TRBV3-1 with TRBJ2-3; the match to TRBD1 covers 7 bases. CDR1 and CDR2 from the germline V gene are LGHDT and YNNKEL (reference sequence). The CDR3 covers 17 residues. Trimming took 1 base from V and 1 from J; bases not matched to a gene: 8.

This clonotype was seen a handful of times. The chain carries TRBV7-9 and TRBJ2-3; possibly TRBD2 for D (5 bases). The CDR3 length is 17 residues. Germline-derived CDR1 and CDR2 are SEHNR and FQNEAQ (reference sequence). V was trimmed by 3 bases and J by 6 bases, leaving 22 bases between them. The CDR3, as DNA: TGTGCCAGCAGCTTTGTGACTAAAGGGTATAGTTCGGATACGCAGTATTTT. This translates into CASSFVTKGYSSDTQYF.

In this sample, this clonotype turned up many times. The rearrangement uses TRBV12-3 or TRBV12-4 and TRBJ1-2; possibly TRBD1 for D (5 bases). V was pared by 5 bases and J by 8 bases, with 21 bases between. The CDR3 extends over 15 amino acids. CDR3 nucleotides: TGTGCCAGCAGTCTCTCGACAGCTCCCAATCGGGGCTACACCTTC. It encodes CASSLSTAPNRGYTF.

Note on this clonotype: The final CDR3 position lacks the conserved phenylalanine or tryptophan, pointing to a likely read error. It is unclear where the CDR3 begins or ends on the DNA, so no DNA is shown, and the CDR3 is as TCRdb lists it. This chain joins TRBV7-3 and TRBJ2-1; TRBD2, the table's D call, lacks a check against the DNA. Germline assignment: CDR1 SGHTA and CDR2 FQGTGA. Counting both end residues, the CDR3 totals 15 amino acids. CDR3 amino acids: CASSFDSGEWNEQIL.

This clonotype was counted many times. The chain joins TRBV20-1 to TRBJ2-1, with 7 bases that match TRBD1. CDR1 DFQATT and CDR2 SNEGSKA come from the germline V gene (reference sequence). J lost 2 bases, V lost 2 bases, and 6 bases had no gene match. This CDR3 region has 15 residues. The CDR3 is CSARLPGQTYNEQFF. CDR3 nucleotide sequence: TGCAGTGCTAGATTACCGGGACAGACCTACAATGAGCAGTTCTTC.

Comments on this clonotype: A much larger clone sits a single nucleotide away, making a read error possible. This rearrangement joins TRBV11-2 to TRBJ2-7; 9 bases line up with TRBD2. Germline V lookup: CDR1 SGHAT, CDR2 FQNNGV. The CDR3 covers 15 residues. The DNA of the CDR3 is TGTGCCACCAGCTTAGATCTTATGACTAGCGGTGAGCAGTACTTC. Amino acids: CATSLDLMTSGEQYF. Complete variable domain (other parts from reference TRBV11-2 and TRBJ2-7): EAGVAQSPRYKIIEKRQSVAFWCNPISGHATLYWYQQILGQGPKLLIQFQNNGVVDDSQLPKDRFSAERLKGVDSTLKIQPAKLEDSAVYLCATSLDLMTSGEQYFGPGTRLTVT.

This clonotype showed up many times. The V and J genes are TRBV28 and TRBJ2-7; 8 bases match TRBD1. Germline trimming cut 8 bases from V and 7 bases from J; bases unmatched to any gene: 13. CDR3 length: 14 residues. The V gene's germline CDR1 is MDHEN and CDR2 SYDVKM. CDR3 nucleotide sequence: TGTGCCAGCTCGTCCGACAGGGGTTGGGGGGAGCAGTACTTC. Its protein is CASSSDRGWGEQYF.

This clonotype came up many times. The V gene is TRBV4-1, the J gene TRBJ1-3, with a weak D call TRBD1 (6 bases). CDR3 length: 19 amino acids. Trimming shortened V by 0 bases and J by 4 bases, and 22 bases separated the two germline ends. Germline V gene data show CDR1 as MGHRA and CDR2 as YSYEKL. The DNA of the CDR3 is TGCGCCAGCAGCCAAGACCGCCTGTGGGGCAGGGGCTCCGGAAACACCATATATTTT. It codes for CASSQDRLWGRGSGNTIYF.

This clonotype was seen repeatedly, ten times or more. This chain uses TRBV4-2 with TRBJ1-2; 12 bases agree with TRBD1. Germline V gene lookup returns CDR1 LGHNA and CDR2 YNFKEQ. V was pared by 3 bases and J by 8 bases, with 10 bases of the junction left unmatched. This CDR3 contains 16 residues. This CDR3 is CASSHQGTGGLEGYTF. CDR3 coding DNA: TGTGCCAGCAGCCATCAAGGGACAGGGGGCTTGGAAGGCTACACCTTC.

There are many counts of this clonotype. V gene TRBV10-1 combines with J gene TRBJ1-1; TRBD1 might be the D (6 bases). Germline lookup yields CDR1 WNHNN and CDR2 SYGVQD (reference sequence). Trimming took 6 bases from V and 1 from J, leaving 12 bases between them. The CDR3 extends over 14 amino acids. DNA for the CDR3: TGCGCCAGCAGGCTTGGACAGACGAACACTGAAGCTTTCTTT. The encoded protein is CASRLGQTNTEAFF.

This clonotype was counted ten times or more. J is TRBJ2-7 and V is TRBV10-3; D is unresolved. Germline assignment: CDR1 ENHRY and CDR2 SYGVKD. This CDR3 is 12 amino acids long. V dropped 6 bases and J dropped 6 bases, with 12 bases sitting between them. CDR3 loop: CAISLLGAEQYF. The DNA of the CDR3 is TGTGCCATCAGCCTACTTGGCGCCGAGCAGTACTTC.

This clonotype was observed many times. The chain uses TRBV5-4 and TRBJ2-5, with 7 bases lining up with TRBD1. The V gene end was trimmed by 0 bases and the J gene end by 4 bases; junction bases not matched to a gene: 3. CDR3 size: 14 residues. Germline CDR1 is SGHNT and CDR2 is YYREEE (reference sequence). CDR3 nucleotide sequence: TGTGCCAGCAGCTTGGATCACAGGGGAGAGACCCAGTACTTC. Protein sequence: CASSLDHRGETQYF.

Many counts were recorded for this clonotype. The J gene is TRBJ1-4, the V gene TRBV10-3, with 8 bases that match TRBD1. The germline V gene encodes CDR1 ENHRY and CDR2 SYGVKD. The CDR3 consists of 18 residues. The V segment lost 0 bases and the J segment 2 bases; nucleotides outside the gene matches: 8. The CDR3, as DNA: TGTGCCATCAGTGAGTCTTTACCCAGGACAGGGACTAATGAAAAACTGTTTTTT. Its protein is CAISESLPRTGTNEKLFF.

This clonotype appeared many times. The CDR3 DNA sequence: TGCAGTGCTAGAAGGGGTAGCGGGGGGACGAACACCGGGGAGCTGTTTTTT. This codes for CSARRGSGGTNTGELFF. The V and J genes are TRBV20-1 and TRBJ2-2; TRBD2 matches at 10 bases. Per the germline V gene, CDR1 is DFQATT and CDR2 is SNEGSKA (reference sequence). The length of the CDR3 is 17 residues. V was clipped by 2 bases and J by 0 bases; unmatched bases: 6.

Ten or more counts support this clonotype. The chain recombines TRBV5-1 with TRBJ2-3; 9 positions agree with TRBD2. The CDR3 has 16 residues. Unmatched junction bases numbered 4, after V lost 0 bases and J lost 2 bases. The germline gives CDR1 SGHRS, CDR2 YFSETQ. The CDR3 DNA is TGCGCCAGCAGCTTGGGCCAGCGGGGGGACACAGATACGCAGTATTTT. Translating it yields CASSLGQRGDTDTQYF.